One sample yielded the 31 T cell receptor beta chains listed below, sequenced in a study of T cells in Graves' hyperthyroidism and ophthalmopathy. Amplification of TCR beta CDR3 regions used RNA as the template. The study used the HTBI primer set for a first-round RT-PCR of the TCR CDR3. One entry per CDR3 protein, called by TCRdb with MiXCR from the multiplex PCR reads. The table records 300,000 to 450,000 distinct CDR3 sequences, about 18% of them present only once. The sequenced sample was blood. These receptors were collected from a woman under 40 with Graves' hyperthyroidism that later progressed to Graves' ophthalmopathy.

V gene TRBV6-1 combines with J gene TRBJ1-1, with D possibly being TRBD1 (6 bases). Trimming removed 6 bases at V and 4 bases at J, with 18 bases between. CDR1 and CDR2 (germline): MNHNS, SASEGT. There are 15 residues in the CDR3. The DNA of the CDR3 is TGTGCCAGCAGCCCCTCAGGGGCCATGAGCACTGAAGCTTTCTTT. Translated, it gives CASSPSGAMSTEAFF.

The chain combines TRBV5-8 with TRBJ1-5, with 9 bases identical to TRBD1. Germline-derived CDR1 and CDR2 are SGHTS and YDEGEE. The ends lost 1 base at V and 3 bases at J; junction bases unmatched: 8. The CDR3 has 17 residues. The CDR3 reads CASSLWSGTGINQPQHF. CDR3 nucleotides: TGTGCCAGCAGCTTGTGGTCGGGGACAGGGATCAATCAGCCCCAGCATTTT. The full variable domain, with the rest looked up from reference TRBV5-8 and TRBJ1-5, is EAGVTQSPTHLIKTRGQQATLRCSPISGHTSVYWYQQALGLGLQFLLWYDEGEERNRGNFPPRFSGRQFPNYSSELNVNALELEDSALYLCASSLWSGTGINQPQHFGDGTRLSIL.

This clonotype was seen a handful of times. V gene TRBV5-1 combines with J gene TRBJ2-7; D might be TRBD2 (5 bases). The CDR3 covers 16 residues. Germline CDR1 SGHRS, CDR2 YFSETQ. V was shortened by 4 bases and J by 7 bases, with 24 bases between the two germline ends. The CDR3 loop is CASSGEVDWRLTEQYF. The CDR3 DNA sequence: TGCGCCAGCAGCGGTGAGGTGGACTGGCGACTAACAGAGCAGTACTTC.

The chain links TRBV20-1 to TRBJ2-2; D not resolved. The V end was cut by 6 bases, the J end by 0 bases, with 14 bases between. Looked up from germline, CDR1 is DFQATT and CDR2 is SNEGSKA (reference sequence). CDR3 length equals 15 residues. The CDR3: CSATSASSNTGELFF. The CDR3 DNA sequence: TGCAGTGCCACCTCCGCCTCCTCGAACACCGGGGAGCTGTTTTTT.

This chain connects TRBV7-9 to TRBJ1-2; tentatively, D is TRBD1 (6 bases). Trimming left V 2 bases short and J 8 bases short, with 21 bases between. The germline V gene has CDR1 SEHNR and CDR2 FQNEAQ (reference sequence). The CDR3 is 16 residues long. CDR3 sequence (DNA): TGTGCCAGCAGCTTAACAGGAACAGGGTTTTTACGGGGCTACACCTTC. Protein sequence: CASSLTGTGFLRGYTF.

The chain carries TRBV7-2 and TRBJ1-2; 7 bases match TRBD1. J lost 5 bases, V lost 2 bases, and 11 bases had no gene match. Germline V gene sequence: CDR1 SGHTA, CDR2 FQGNSA. The CDR3 covers 16 residues. The CDR3 bases are TGTGCCAGCAGCTTACCTACAGGGGTAATTCGGTATGGCTACACCTTC. Translating gives CASSLPTGVIRYGYTF.

CDR3 protein: CASQGGARETQYF. The CDR3, as DNA: TGTGCCAGCCAGGGGGGGGCCAGGGAGACCCAGTACTTC. J is TRBJ2-5 and V is TRBV6-1; D may be TRBD1 or TRBD2 (7 bases each). Germline CDR1 and CDR2: MNHNS and SASEGT. The CDR3 length is 13 residues. Trimming removed 8 bases at V and 5 bases at J, with 15 bases between.

The chain is built from TRBV30 and TRBJ1-1; D is ambiguous. The V and J ends lost 4 bases and 5 bases respectively, with 14 bases between them. CDR1 is GTSNPN and CDR2 is SVGIG in the germline V gene (reference sequence). The CDR3 consists of 13 residues. DNA for the CDR3: TGTGCCTGGATGAGGAGCGTTGGGACTGAAGCTTTCTTT. Translated, it gives CAWMRSVGTEAFF.

In this sample, this clonotype turned up many times. The V call is TRBV29-1, the J call TRBJ1-2, with D possibly being TRBD1 (6 bases). Germline lookup yields CDR1 SQVTM and CDR2 ANQGSEA. This CDR3 has 10 amino acids. Here the CDR3 reads CSVDSYGYTF. The CDR3 DNA follows: TGCAGTGTGGACAGCTATGGCTACACCTTC.

This clonotype was counted at least ten times. The rearrangement links TRBV12-3 or TRBV12-4 to TRBJ2-7, with 7 bases that match TRBD1. The CDR3 covers 14 residues. J was trimmed by 4 bases and V by 7 bases; bases with no gene match: 10. The CDR3 protein is CASTFGQGVYEQYF. CDR3 coding DNA: TGTGCCAGCACCTTCGGTCAGGGGGTGTACGAGCAGTACTTC.

This clonotype appeared a few times. The V call is TRBV27, the J call TRBJ2-7; 8 positions agree with TRBD1. Looked up from germline, CDR1 is MNHEY and CDR2 is SMNVEV (reference sequence). The CDR3 is 15 residues long. Trimming at V came to 8 bases and at J to 0 bases, leaving 9 bases not matched to a gene. This CDR3 reads CASRAGQEFSYEQYF. CDR3 nucleotides: TGTGCCAGCCGTGCGGGACAGGAGTTCTCCTACGAGCAGTACTTC.

This clonotype occurred many times. V gene TRBV27 combines with J gene TRBJ2-3; TRBD2 matches at 10 bases. CDR1 and CDR2 from the germline V gene are MNHEY and SMNVEV (reference sequence). The CDR3 consists of 17 residues. With V trimmed by 5 bases and J by 2 bases, 10 bases remained unmatched. CDR3 residues: CASSLARTSGITDTQYF. The CDR3 coding sequence is TGTGCCAGCAGTCTCGCCCGGACTAGCGGTATCACAGATACGCAGTATTTT.

The CDR3 DNA reads as TGCAGTGCTAGATCACTGCGGGAGGGCCAATACGAGCAGTACTTC. Its protein is CSARSLREGQYEQYF. The chain recombines TRBV20-1 with TRBJ2-7; 9 bases agree with TRBD2. The CDR3 spans 15 residues. Trimming took 2 bases from V and 4 from J; bases not matched to a gene: 9. The germline gives CDR1 DFQATT, CDR2 SNEGSKA (reference sequence).

The chain recombines TRBV2 with TRBJ1-1, with D possibly being TRBD1 (5 bases). Germline loops: CDR1 SNHLY, CDR2 FYNNEI. Trimming removed 6 bases from V and 7 bases from J, with 15 bases in between. The CDR3 runs 13 residues. CDR3 in amino acids: CASSGPGENEAFF. Here the CDR3 DNA reads TGTGCCAGCAGCGGCCCGGGGGAGAATGAAGCTTTCTTT.

This clonotype was picked up many times. The rearrangement joins TRBV10-3 to TRBJ1-4; perhaps TRBD1 as D (6 bases). The CDR3 covers 15 residues. Germline loops: CDR1 ENHRY, CDR2 SYGVKD. Between the trimmed V and J ends, which lost 0 bases and 9 bases, there was a span of 14 bases. The CDR3 spells CAISESSGDSKKLFF. CDR3 sequence (DNA): TGTGCCATCAGTGAGTCGTCAGGGGACTCGAAAAAACTGTTTTTT.

The chain uses TRBV7-9 and TRBJ2-7; TRBD2 matches at 10 bases. This CDR3 is 16 amino acids long. Germline trimming cut 1 base from V and 0 bases from J; bases unmatched to any gene: 3. Per germline, CDR1 SEHNR and CDR2 FQNEAQ (reference sequence). The CDR3: CASSLEIAGGSYEQYF. As DNA, the CDR3 is TGTGCCAGCAGCTTAGAAATAGCGGGAGGCTCCTACGAGCAGTACTTC.

For this clonotype: A clone one base away is much larger, so this may be a read error. The chain is built from TRBV11-2 and TRBJ2-7; 8 bases are a match to TRBD1. Per germline, CDR1 SGHAT and CDR2 FQNNGV. J was trimmed by 5 bases and V by 1 base; bases with no gene match: 7. The CDR3 contains 15 residues. The CDR3 DNA sequence: TGTGCCAGCAGCTTAGGAGCAGGGGGCCGCGACGAGCAGTACTTC. This codes for CASSLGAGGRDEQYF.

This clonotype was seen repeatedly, ten times or more. The chain couples TRBV20-1 to TRBJ1-1; D may be TRBD1 (5 bases). Per the germline V gene, CDR1 is DFQATT and CDR2 is SNEGSKA (reference sequence). V lost 8 bases to trimming and J lost 0 bases, with 16 bases between them. The CDR3 runs to 14 residues. CDR3 loop: CSLPNRRMNTEAFF. DNA for the CDR3: TGCAGTCTACCCAACAGGAGGATGAACACTGAAGCTTTCTTT.

This clonotype was recorded at least ten times. This chain links TRBV7-8 with TRBJ2-3, with D perhaps TRBD2 (5 bases). Germline loops: CDR1 SGHVS, CDR2 FQNEAQ. The CDR3 extends over 14 amino acids. V lost 2 bases, J lost 5 bases, and 11 bases lay in between. The CDR3 here is CASSLLASQDTQYF. In DNA form, the CDR3 reads TGTGCCAGCAGCTTATTGGCTAGCCAAGATACGCAGTATTTT.

The sample holds many counts of this clonotype. The rearrangement uses TRBV12-3 or TRBV12-4 and TRBJ1-3; TRBD1 agrees at 11 bases. The trim removed 5 bases at V and 1 base at J, leaving 7 bases unmatched. The CDR3 totals 17 residues. The CDR3 region has the DNA TGTGCCAGCAGTGGGACAGGGGGGAAAGCTTCTGGAAACACCATATATTTT. Its translation is CASSGTGGKASGNTIYF.

This chain links TRBV12-3 or TRBV12-4 with TRBJ1-3; D is unclear. The ends were cut back, 4 bases at V and 0 bases at J, with 7 bases in the middle. There are 14 residues in the CDR3. In DNA form, the CDR3 reads TGTGCCAGCAGTTCGTCGAGCTCTGGAAACACCATATATTTT. Translated: CASSSSSSGNTIYF.

J is TRBJ2-7 and V is TRBV7-6; tentatively, D is TRBD1 (5 bases). Per the germline V gene, CDR1 is SGHVS and CDR2 is FNYEAQ. The CDR3 spans 13 residues. V lost 1 base and J 5 bases, leaving 9 bases between the germline ends. The CDR3 is CASSLGGPNEQYF. The CDR3 nucleotides are TGTGCCAGCAGCTTAGGGGGCCCTAACGAGCAGTACTTC.

This clonotype was counted many times. This rearrangement joins TRBV24-1 to TRBJ2-7; D unresolved. Germline CDR1 and CDR2: KGHDR and SFDVKD. V lost 4 bases and J lost 2, with 11 bases in between. The CDR3 is 14 amino acids. CDR3 sequence (DNA): TGTGCCACCAGTGACCTACCAAGGCCCTACGAGCAGTACTTC. This codes for CATSDLPRPYEQYF.

V is TRBV29-1 and J is TRBJ1-2, with D unresolved. V shed 7 bases and J shed 6 bases, with 15 bases lying between them. Germline V gene sequence: CDR1 SQVTM, CDR2 ANQGSEA. This CDR3 region has 12 residues. The CDR3 spells CSGFAGSHGYTF. The CDR3 DNA is TGCAGCGGCTTTGCGGGGTCTCATGGCTACACCTTC. Filled out from reference TRBV29-1 and TRBJ1-2, the complete variable domain reads SAVISQKPSRDICQRGTSLTIQCQVDSQVTMMFWYRQQPGQSLTLIATANQGSEATYESGFVIDKFPISRPNLTFSTLTVSNMSPEDSSIYLCSGFAGSHGYTFGSGTRLTVV.

This clonotype was seen ten or more times. The chain employs TRBV12-3 or TRBV12-4 and TRBJ2-1, with TRBD1 matching 11 bases. The CDR3 covers 18 residues. V lost 7 bases to trimming and J lost 0 bases; unmatched junction nucleotides: 11. DNA for the CDR3: TGTGCCAGCATCAAGGGGACAGGGGGTGTTCTCTCCTACAATGAGCAGTTCTTC. Its protein is CASIKGTGGVLSYNEQFF.

This clonotype was counted many times. The CDR3 sequence: CASSLRLAGVETQYF. The CDR3 nucleotides read TGTGCCAGCAGCCTTCGACTAGCGGGAGTAGAGACCCAGTACTTC. V and J are TRBV14 and TRBJ2-5; TRBD2 aligns across 12 bases. Germline assignment: CDR1 SGHDN and CDR2 FVKESK. Germline trimming cut 4 bases from V and 4 bases from J; bases unmatched to any gene: 4. This CDR3 comprises 15 residues.

V and J are TRBV4-1 and TRBJ1-1; D remains unclear. CDR1 is MGHRA and CDR2 is YSYEKL in the germline V gene. V was shortened by 4 bases and J by 0 bases, with 12 bases between the two germline ends. The CDR3 is made up of 15 amino acids. CDR3 protein: CASSPGPGMNTEAFF. DNA for the CDR3: TGCGCCAGCAGCCCTGGACCGGGTATGAACACTGAAGCTTTCTTT.

This clonotype was recorded many times. This chain uses TRBV28 with TRBJ2-3; D is unclear. The germline V gene has CDR1 MDHEN and CDR2 SYDVKM. V shed 7 bases and J shed 4 bases, with 12 bases lying between them. The CDR3 extends over 13 amino acids. In nucleotides, the CDR3 is TGTGCCAGCACAATACGGGTCGCAGATACGCAGTATTTT. Amino acid sequence: CASTIRVADTQYF.

Many counts were recorded for this clonotype. CDR3 nucleotide sequence: TGCGCCAGCAGCTTGGGGGCTGGGAATGAGCAGTACTTC. Translated, it gives CASSLGAGNEQYF. This sequence joins TRBV5-1 and TRBJ2-7; D uncertain. The CDR3 contains 13 residues. V lost 0 bases and J 7 bases, leaving 11 bases between the germline ends. The germline V gene has CDR1 SGHRS and CDR2 YFSETQ.

This clonotype was seen at least ten times. The chain recombines TRBV12-3 or TRBV12-4 with TRBJ2-3; D unclear. Trimming removed 0 bases at V and 5 bases at J, with 9 bases between. The CDR3 has 14 amino acids. The CDR3 DNA reads as TGTGCCAGCAGTTTAGCTCAAGGCGGAGATACGCAGTATTTT. Protein sequence: CASSLAQGGDTQYF.

The sample holds a few counts of this clonotype. The chain joins TRBV5-1 to TRBJ2-7; D perhaps matches TRBD2 (5 bases). The V end was cut by 4 bases, the J end by 2 bases, with 16 bases between. There are 15 residues in the CDR3. The germline gives CDR1 SGHRS, CDR2 YFSETQ. The CDR3 loop is CASSPGLYAAYEQYF. CDR3 nucleotides: TGCGCCAGCAGCCCCGGACTTTATGCCGCCTACGAGCAGTACTTC.